Listed here is a single T cell receptor beta chain. The data were taken from a study of blood T cell repertoires in COVID-19. The protocol was immunoSEQ multiplex PCR, while the TCRdb copy is restricted to in-frame clones and leaves out a portion. The sample shows 150,000 to 190,000 clones, under 90% of them seen only once. Germline CDR1 and CDR2: LNHNV and YYDKDF (reference sequence). V lost 4 bases, J lost 7 bases, and 22 bases lay in between. This CDR3 contains 16 residues. Participants spanned ages about 18 to 100 years and resided in around 25 US areas. Membership in each cohort depended on participant-reported clinical history. Among Cohort 3 donors, those recovered had two negative PCRs, clearance, or symptom resolution.

The rearrangement links TRBV15 to TRBJ2-5, with D possibly TRBD2 on 7 matching bases. Sequences were obtained from PBMCs or T cells enriched from blood (not recorded which). This sequence was found in a man over 45 who had recovered from COVID-19. In nucleotides, the CDR3 is TGTGCCACCAGCACCGGGGGGCACCTCAAAGCGGGGACCCAGTACTTC. It yields the protein CATSTGGHLKAGTQYF.